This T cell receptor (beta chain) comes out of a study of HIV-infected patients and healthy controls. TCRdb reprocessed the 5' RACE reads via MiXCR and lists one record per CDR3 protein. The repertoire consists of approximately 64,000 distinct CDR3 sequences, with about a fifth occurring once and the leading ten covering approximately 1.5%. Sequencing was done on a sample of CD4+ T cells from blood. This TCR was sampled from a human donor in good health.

DNA for the CDR3: TGTGCCAGCAGTAAGGGACAGGGGGCTGGTGAGCAGTTCTTC. Encoded protein: CASSKGQGAGEQFF. The V gene is TRBV2, the J gene TRBJ2-1, with 12 bases matching TRBD1. The CDR3 length is 14 residues. The germline gives CDR1 SNHLY, CDR2 FYNNEI. V lost 5 bases, J lost 9 bases, and 5 bases stayed unmatched.